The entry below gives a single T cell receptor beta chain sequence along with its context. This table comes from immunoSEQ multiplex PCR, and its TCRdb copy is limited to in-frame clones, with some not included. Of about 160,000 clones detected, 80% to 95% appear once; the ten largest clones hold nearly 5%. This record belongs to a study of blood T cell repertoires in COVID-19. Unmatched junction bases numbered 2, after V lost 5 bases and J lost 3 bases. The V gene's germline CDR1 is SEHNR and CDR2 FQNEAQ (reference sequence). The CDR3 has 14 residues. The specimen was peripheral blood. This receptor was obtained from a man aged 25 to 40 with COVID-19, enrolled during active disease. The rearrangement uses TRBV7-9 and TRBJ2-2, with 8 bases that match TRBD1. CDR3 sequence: CASSPGQDTGELFF. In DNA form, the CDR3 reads TGTGCCAGCAGCCCGGGACAGGACACCGGGGAGCTGTTTTTT.